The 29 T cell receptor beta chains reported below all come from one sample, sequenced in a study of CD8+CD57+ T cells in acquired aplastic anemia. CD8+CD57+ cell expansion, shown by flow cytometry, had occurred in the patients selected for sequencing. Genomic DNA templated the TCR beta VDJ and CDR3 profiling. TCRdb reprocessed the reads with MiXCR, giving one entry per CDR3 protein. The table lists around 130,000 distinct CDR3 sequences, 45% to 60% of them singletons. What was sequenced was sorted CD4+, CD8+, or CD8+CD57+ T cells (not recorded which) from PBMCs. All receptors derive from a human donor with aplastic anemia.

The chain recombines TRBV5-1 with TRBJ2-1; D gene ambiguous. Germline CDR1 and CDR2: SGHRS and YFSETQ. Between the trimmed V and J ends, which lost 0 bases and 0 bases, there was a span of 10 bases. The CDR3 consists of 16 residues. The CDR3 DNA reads TGCGCCAGCAGCTTGGCCCATGTAAGCTCCTACAATGAGCAGTTCTTC. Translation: CASSLAHVSSYNEQFF. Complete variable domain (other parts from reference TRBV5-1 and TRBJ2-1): KAGVTQTPRYLIKTRGQQVTLSCSPISGHRSVSWYQQTPGQGLQFLFEYFSETQRNKGNFPGRFSGRQFSNSRSEMNVSTLELGDSALYLCASSLAHVSSYNEQFFGPGTRLTVL.

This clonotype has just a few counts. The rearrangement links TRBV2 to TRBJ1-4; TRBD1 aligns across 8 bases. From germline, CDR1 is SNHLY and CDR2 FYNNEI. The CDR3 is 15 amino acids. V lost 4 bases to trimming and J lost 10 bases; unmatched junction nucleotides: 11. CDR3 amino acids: CASSASTGVAVKLFF. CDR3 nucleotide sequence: TGTGCCAGCAGTGCCTCGACAGGGGTAGCGGTAAAACTGTTTTTT.

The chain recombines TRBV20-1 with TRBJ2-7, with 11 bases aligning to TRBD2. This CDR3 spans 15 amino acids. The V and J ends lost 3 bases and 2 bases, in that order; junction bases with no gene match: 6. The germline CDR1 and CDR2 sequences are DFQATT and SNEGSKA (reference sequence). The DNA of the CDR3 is TGCAGTGCTAGGCTAGCGGGAGGTTTAGCCTACGAGCAGTACTTC. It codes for CSARLAGGLAYEQYF.

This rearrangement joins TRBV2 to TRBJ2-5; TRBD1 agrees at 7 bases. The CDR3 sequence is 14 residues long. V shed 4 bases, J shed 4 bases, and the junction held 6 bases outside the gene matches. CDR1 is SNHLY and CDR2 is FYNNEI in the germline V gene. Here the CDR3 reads CASSGPGGGETQYF. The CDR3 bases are TGTGCCAGCAGTGGGCCAGGGGGTGGAGAGACCCAGTACTTC.

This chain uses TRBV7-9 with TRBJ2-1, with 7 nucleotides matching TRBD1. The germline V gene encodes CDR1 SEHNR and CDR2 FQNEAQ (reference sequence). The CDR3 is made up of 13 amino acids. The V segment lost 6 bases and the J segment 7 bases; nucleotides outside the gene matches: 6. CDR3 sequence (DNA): TGTGCCAGCAGATCAGACAGGGAAAATGAGCAGTTCTTC. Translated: CASRSDRENEQFF.

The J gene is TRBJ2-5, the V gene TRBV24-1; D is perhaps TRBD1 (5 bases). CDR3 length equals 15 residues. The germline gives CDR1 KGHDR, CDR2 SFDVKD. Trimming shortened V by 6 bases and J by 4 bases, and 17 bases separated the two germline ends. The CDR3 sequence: CATSPPGKGGETQYF. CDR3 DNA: TGTGCCACCAGTCCTCCAGGGAAGGGTGGAGAGACCCAGTACTTC.

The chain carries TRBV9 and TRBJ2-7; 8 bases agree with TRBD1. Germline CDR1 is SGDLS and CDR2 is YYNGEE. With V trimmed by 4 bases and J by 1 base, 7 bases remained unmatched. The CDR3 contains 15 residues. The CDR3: CASSLDDRGSYEQYF. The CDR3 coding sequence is TGTGCCAGCAGCTTAGACGACAGGGGTTCCTACGAGCAGTACTTC.

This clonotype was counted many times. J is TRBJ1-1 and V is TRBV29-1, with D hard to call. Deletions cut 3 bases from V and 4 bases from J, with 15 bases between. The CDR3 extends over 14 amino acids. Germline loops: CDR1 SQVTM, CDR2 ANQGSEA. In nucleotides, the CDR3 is TGCAGCGTTGATAGTGGCCCCTCGCCCACTGAAGCTTTCTTT. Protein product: CSVDSGPSPTEAFF.

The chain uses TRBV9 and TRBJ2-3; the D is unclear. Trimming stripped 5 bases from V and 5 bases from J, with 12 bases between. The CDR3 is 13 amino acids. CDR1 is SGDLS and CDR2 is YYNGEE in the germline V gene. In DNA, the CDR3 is TGTGCCAGCAGTGATCGCGATGTAGATACGCAGTATTTT. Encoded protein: CASSDRDVDTQYF.

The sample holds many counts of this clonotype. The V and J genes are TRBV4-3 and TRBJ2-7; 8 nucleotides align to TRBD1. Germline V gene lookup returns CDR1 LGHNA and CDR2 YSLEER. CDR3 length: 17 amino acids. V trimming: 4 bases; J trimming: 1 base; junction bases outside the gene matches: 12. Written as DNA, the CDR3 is TGCGCCAGCAGCCGAAGTGAGGAGACAGGGGATTCCTACGAGCAGTACTTC. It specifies CASSRSEETGDSYEQYF.

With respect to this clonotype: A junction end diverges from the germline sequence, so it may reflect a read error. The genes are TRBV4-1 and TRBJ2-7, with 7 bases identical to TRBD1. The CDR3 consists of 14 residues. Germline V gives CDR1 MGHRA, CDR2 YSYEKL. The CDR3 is CANSSRQGPYEQYF. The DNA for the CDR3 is TGCGCCAACAGCTCTCGACAGGGCCCATACGAGCAGTACTTC.

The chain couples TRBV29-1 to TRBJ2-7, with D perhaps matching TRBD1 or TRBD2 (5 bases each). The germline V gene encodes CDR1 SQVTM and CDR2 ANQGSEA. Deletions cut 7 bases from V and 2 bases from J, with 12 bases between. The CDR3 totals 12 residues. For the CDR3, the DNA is TGCAGCGGATGGGACCCACCCTACGAGCAGTACTTC. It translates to CSGWDPPYEQYF.

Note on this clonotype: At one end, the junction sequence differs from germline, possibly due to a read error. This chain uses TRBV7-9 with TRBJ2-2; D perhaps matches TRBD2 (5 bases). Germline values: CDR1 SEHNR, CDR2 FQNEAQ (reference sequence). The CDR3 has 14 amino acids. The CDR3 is CASNLPRVEGELFF. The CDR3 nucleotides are TGTGCCAGCAACTTACCGAGGGTAGAGGGGGAGCTGTTTTTT.

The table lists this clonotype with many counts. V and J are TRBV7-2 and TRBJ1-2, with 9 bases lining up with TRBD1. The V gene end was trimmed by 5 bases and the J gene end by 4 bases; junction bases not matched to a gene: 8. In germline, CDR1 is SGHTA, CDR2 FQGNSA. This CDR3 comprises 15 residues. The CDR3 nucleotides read TGTGCCAGCAGCGCCCCCCGGACAGGGGTCTATGGCTACACCTTC. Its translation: CASSAPRTGVYGYTF.

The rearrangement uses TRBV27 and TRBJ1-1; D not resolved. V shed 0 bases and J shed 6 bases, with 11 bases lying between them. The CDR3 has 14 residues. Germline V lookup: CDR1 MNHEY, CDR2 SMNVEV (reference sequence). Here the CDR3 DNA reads TGTGCCAGCAGTTTATCTGAGGGATCTGCTGAAGCTTTCTTT. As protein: CASSLSEGSAEAFF.

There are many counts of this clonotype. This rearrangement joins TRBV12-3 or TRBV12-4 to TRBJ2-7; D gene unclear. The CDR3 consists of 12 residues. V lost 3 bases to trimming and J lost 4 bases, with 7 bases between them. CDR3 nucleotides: TGTGCCAGCAGTTTCGAGGAGTACGAGCAGTACTTC. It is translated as CASSFEEYEQYF.

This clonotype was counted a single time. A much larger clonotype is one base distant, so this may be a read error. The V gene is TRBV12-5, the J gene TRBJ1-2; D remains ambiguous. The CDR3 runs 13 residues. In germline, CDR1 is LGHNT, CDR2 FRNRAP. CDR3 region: CASAPIANYGCTF. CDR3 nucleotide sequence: TGTGCTAGTGCCCCCATCGCTAACTATGGCTGCACCTTC.

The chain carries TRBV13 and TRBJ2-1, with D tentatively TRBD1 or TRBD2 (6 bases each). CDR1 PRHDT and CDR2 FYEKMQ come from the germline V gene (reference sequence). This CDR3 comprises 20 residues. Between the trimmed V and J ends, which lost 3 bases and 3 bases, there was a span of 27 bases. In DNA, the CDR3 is TGTGCCAGCAGCTTCGGCGAGGGGATGGTGGGGGGCCCCCACTACAATGAGCAGTTCTTC. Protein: CASSFGEGMVGGPHYNEQFF.

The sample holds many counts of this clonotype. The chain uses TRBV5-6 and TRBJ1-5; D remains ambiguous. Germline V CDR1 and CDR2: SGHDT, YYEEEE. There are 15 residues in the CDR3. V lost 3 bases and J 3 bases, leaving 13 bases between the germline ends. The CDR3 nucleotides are TGTGCCAGCAGCTCCATGGGAGGCACCAATCAGCCCCAGCATTTT. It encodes CASSSMGGTNQPQHF.

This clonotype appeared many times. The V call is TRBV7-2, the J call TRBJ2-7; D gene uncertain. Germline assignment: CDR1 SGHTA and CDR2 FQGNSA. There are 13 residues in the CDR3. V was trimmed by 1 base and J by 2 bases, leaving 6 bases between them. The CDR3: CASSLGRAYEQYF. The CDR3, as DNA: TGTGCCAGCAGCTTAGGCCGGGCCTACGAGCAGTACTTC.

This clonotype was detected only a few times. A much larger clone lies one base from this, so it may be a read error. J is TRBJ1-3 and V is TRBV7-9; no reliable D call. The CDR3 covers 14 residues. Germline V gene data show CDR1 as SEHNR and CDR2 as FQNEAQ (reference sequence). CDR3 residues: CASSLGEIGSTIYF. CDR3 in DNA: TGTGCCAGCAGCTTAGGTGAAATTGGAAGCACCATATATTTT.

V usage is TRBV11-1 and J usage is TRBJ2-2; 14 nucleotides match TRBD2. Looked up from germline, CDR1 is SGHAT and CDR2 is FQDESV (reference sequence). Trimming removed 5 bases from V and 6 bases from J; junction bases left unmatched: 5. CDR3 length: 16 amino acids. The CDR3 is CASSIGTSGRSGELFF. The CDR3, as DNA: TGTGCCAGCAGCATCGGGACTAGCGGGAGATCCGGGGAGCTGTTTTTT.

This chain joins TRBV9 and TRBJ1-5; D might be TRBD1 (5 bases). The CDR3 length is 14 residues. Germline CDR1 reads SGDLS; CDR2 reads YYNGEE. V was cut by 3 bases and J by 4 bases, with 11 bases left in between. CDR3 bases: TGTGCCAGCAGCGCTCCGGCAGGGAATCAGCCCCAGCATTTT. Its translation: CASSAPAGNQPQHF.

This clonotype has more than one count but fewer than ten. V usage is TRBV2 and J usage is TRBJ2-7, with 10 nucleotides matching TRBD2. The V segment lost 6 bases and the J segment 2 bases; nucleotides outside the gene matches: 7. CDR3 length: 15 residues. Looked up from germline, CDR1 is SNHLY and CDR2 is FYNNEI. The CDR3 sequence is CASSPGLAVTYEQYF. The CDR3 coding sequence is TGTGCCAGCAGCCCTGGACTAGCGGTAACCTACGAGCAGTACTTC.

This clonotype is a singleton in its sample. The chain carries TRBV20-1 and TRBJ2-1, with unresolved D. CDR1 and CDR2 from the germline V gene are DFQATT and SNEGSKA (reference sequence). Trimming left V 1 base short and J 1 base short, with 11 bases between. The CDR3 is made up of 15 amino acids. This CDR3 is CSARVEGGSYNEQFF. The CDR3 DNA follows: TGCAGTGCTAGAGTTGAAGGCGGATCCTACAATGAGCAGTTCTTC.

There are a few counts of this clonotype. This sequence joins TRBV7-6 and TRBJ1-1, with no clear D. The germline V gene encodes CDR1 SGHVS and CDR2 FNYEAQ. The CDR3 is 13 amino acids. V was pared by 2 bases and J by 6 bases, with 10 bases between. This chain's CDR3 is CASSLLAGAEAFF. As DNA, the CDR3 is TGTGCCAGCAGCTTATTGGCCGGGGCTGAAGCTTTCTTT.

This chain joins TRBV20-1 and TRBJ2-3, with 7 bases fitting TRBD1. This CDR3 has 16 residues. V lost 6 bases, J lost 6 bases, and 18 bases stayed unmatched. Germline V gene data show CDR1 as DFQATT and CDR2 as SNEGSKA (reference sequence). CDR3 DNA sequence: TGCAGTGCCAGCAGCCTAGAGGGACAGATATACGATACGCAGTATTTT. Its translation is CSASSLEGQIYDTQYF.

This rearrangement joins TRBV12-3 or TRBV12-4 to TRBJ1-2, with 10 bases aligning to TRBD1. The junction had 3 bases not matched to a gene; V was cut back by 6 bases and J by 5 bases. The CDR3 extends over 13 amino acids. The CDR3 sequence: CASRWDRGYGYTF. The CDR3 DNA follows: TGTGCCAGCAGGTGGGACAGGGGATATGGCTACACCTTC.

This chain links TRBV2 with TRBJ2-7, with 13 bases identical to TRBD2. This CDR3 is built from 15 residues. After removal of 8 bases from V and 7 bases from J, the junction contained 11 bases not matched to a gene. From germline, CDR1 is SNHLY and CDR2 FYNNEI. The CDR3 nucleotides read TGTGCCAGCCGGTGGACTAGCGGGAGACCTCGGGAGCAGTACTTC. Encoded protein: CASRWTSGRPREQYF.